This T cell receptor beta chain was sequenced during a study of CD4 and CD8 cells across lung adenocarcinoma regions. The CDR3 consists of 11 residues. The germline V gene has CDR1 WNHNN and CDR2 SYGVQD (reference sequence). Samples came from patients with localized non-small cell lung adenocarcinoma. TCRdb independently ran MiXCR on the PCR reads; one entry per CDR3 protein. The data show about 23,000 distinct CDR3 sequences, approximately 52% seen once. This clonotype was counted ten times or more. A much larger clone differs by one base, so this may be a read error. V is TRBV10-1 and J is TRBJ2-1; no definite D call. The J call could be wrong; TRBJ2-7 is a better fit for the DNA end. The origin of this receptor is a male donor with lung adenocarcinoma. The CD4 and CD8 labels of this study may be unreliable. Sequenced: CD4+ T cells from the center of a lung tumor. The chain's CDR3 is CASSTYNEQYF. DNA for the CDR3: TGCGCCAGCAGTACTTACAATGAGCAGTACTTC.